The entry below gives a single T cell receptor (beta chain) sequence along with its context. This clone was recorded once. No antigen is known for it. At one end the junction does not follow the germline gene, possibly because of a read error. Donors were patients with melanoma. The protocol used for the library was the immunoSEQ multiplex PCR assay. TCRdb obtained this table from immuneACCESS and retained in-frame rearrangements with V and J assigned. These tables miss some clones; where compared with another copy, unresolved V genes account for less than half of the shortfall, and the remainder is unexplained. The sample table records roughly 6,600 clones; about 70% of these occur just once. The ten largest clones add up to around 28% of the sample. CDR1 and CDR2, looked up from the germline V gene (reference sequence), are SSHAT and FNYEAQ. The CDR3 contains 14 residues, cysteine and phenylalanine counted. Kept here is only the CDR3 DNA, which spans 42 bases and is read in frame from base 1.

This specimen comes from a study of CD4+ T cells in melanoma (dated by TCRdb to the early 2020s). For context, the study as a whole: The study examined neoantigen-specific CD4+ T cells in human melanoma.

Overall results and qualifications from the work: Diverse differentiation states were reported to be shown by neoantigen-specific CD4+ T cells in melanoma. The report described a correlation between neoantigen-specific CD4+ T cells and the function of CD8+ T cells, macrophages and B cells.

Sequenced material: cells from a culture (not recorded whether cultured in vitro). The V gene is TRBV7-7 and the J gene is TRBJ2-2; TRBD2 agrees with 9 junctional bases. The TCR comes from a human donor with melanoma. The DNA is as follows: TGTGCTAGCAGCCCCGGGACTAGCTCCGGGGAGCTGTTTTTT. It encodes CASSPGTSSGELFF.